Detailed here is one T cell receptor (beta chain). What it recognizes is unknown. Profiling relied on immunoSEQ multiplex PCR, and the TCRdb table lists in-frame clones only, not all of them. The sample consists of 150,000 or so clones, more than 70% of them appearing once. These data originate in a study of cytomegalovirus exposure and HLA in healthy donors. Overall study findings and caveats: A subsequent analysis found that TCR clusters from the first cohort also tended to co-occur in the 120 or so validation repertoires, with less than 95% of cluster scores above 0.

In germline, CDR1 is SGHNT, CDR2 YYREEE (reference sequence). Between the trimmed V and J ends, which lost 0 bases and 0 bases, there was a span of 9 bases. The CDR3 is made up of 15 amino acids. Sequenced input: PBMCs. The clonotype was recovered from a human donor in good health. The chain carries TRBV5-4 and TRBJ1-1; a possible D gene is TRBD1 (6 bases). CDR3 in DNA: TGTGCCAGCAGCTTGGGGGACACGATGAACACTGAAGCTTTCTTT. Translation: CASSLGDTMNTEAFF.